A single sample is the source of the 23 T cell receptor beta chains below, sequenced in a study of blood T cell repertoires in COVID-19. Method: immunoSEQ multiplex PCR; TCRdb's copy keeps in-frame clones and lacks some. Here the sample spans 200,000 or so clones, over 80% being singletons. Sequences were obtained from peripheral blood. The receptors come from a human donor in a cohort sampled during active COVID-19.

V is TRBV7-9 and J is TRBJ2-2; D call uncertain. Between the trimmed V and J ends, which lost 5 bases and 2 bases, there was a span of 6 bases. From germline, CDR1 is SEHNR and CDR2 FQNEAQ (reference sequence). This CDR3 comprises 13 residues. CDR3 coding DNA: TGTGCCAGCAGCAGAACAAACACCGGGGAGCTGTTTTTT. Protein product: CASSRTNTGELFF.

The CDR3 sequence is CASRARAGVPSEQYF. In DNA form, the CDR3 reads TGTGCCAGCAGGGCCCGAGCGGGAGTCCCCTCCGAGCAGTACTTC. The chain joins TRBV27 to TRBJ2-7; 8 bases fit TRBD2. The ends lost 6 bases at V and 6 bases at J; junction bases unmatched: 13. Looked up from germline, CDR1 is MNHEY and CDR2 is SMNVEV (reference sequence). This CDR3 has 15 residues.

The chain joins TRBV27 to TRBJ2-1, with D perhaps TRBD2 (5 bases). The V and J ends lost 2 bases and 6 bases respectively, with 23 bases between them. This CDR3 has 18 amino acids. Germline values: CDR1 MNHEY, CDR2 SMNVEV (reference sequence). This chain's CDR3 is CASSLGPSLEARFNEQFF. As DNA, the CDR3 is TGTGCCAGCAGTTTAGGCCCCTCACTAGAAGCGCGATTCAATGAGCAGTTCTTC.

The chain joins TRBV4-3 to TRBJ1-2; 7 bases map to TRBD1. Germline CDR1 reads LGHNA; CDR2 reads YSLEER. This CDR3 comprises 16 residues. Germline trimming cut 0 bases from V and 0 bases from J; bases unmatched to any gene: 4. CDR3 DNA: TGCGCCAGCAGCCAAGAGACAGGGTCCCCTAACTATGGCTACACCTTC. Translation gives CASSQETGSPNYGYTF.

The chain is built from TRBV24-1 and TRBJ2-5, with 8 positions matching TRBD1. Germline CDR1 KGHDR, CDR2 SFDVKD. The CDR3 is 14 amino acids. Trimming took 4 bases from V and 5 from J; bases not matched to a gene: 5. The CDR3: CATSESGGRETQYF. Here the CDR3 DNA reads TGTGCCACCAGTGAGTCAGGGGGCAGGGAGACCCAGTACTTC.

This sequence joins TRBV28 and TRBJ1-2; perhaps TRBD1 as D (6 bases). V shed 2 bases and J shed 3 bases, with 13 bases lying between them. Looked up from germline, CDR1 is MDHEN and CDR2 is SYDVKM. The CDR3 has 15 amino acids. CDR3 amino acids: CASSLPGPGDYGYTF. DNA of the CDR3: TGTGCCAGCAGTTTACCAGGACCAGGGGACTATGGCTACACCTTC.

The V gene is TRBV10-3, the J gene TRBJ2-2; 9 positions agree with TRBD2. Trimming took 4 bases from V and 7 from J; bases not matched to a gene: 4. Germline V CDR1 and CDR2: ENHRY, SYGVKD. This CDR3 is 14 amino acids long. The CDR3 sequence is CAISGLAGYGELFF. The CDR3 DNA is TGTGCCATCAGTGGGCTAGCGGGGTACGGGGAGCTGTTTTTT.

V and J are TRBV6-6 and TRBJ2-7, with D tentatively TRBD1 (6 bases). The CDR3 runs 14 residues. Germline V gene sequence: CDR1 MNHNY, CDR2 SVGAGI (reference sequence). V was clipped by 2 bases and J by 5 bases, with 13 bases between them. The DNA of the CDR3 is TGTGCCAGCAGTTACGCACAGGGACACCACGAGCAGTACTTC. Translating it yields CASSYAQGHHEQYF.

This chain connects TRBV6-5 to TRBJ2-7; 7 nucleotides agree with TRBD2. The CDR3 is made up of 12 amino acids. Germline V gene lookup returns CDR1 MNHEY and CDR2 SVGAGI. The junction had 7 bases not matched to a gene; V was cut back by 6 bases and J by 8 bases. This chain's CDR3 is CASSPTSAQQYF. In DNA form, the CDR3 reads TGTGCCAGCAGCCCAACTAGCGCACAGCAGTACTTC.

This clone was observed a single time. CDR3 region: CASSLAAGGLRGYQETQYF. CDR3 bases: TGTGCCAGCAGCTTAGCGGCGGGAGGCCTCCGCGGCTACCAAGAGACCCAGTACTTC. This chain links TRBV7-2 with TRBJ2-5; 8 positions agree with TRBD2. This CDR3 has 19 residues. The V segment lost 0 bases and the J segment 0 bases; nucleotides outside the gene matches: 12. Germline V gene sequence: CDR1 SGHTA, CDR2 FQGNSA.

The chain is built from TRBV5-1 and TRBJ1-6; D remains unclear. V was pared by 0 bases and J by 2 bases, with 9 bases between. The CDR3 consists of 16 residues. The germline V gene encodes CDR1 SGHRS and CDR2 YFSETQ. The CDR3 coding sequence is TGCGCCAGCAGCTTGGCCGGGTACACCTATAATTCACCCCTCCACTTT. It translates to CASSLAGYTYNSPLHF. Supplemented by reference TRBV5-1 and TRBJ1-6, the full variable domain reads KAGVTQTPRYLIKTRGQQVTLSCSPISGHRSVSWYQQTPGQGLQFLFEYFSETQRNKGNFPGRFSGRQFSNSRSEMNVSTLELGDSALYLCASSLAGYTYNSPLHFGNGTRLTVT.

V is TRBV4-3 and J is TRBJ1-6, with no clear D. Deletions cut 0 bases from V and 10 bases from J, with 10 bases between. Per germline, CDR1 LGHNA and CDR2 YSLEER. CDR3 size: 14 residues. The CDR3 DNA is TGCGCCAGCAGCCAAGATCTCCAGGTCTCACCCCTCCACTTT. Amino acid sequence: CASSQDLQVSPLHF.

This rearrangement joins TRBV27 to TRBJ2-2; 9 bases are a match to TRBD1. The CDR3 consists of 15 residues. Germline values: CDR1 MNHEY, CDR2 SMNVEV (reference sequence). Trimming cost V 5 bases and J 7 bases; bases outside gene matches: 8. This chain's CDR3 is CASSSHRGPSGELFF. The CDR3 coding sequence is TGTGCCAGCAGTAGCCACAGGGGGCCCAGCGGGGAGCTGTTTTTT.

The V call is TRBV7-2, the J call TRBJ1-2; 11 bases match TRBD1. V trimming: 3 bases; J trimming: 2 bases; junction bases outside the gene matches: 2. In germline, CDR1 is SGHTA, CDR2 FQGNSA. The CDR3 sequence is 15 residues long. The DNA of the CDR3 is TGTGCCAGCAGCTTCGGGGACAGGGGGAACTATGGCTACACCTTC. Amino acid sequence: CASSFGDRGNYGYTF.

The rearrangement joins TRBV6-2 or TRBV6-3 to TRBJ1-5, with a tentative D call TRBD1 (5 bases). Germline loops: CDR1 MNHEY, CDR2 SVGEGT. Deletions cut 2 bases from V and 3 bases from J, with 8 bases between. CDR3 length: 14 residues. CDR3 sequence: CASSYDRYNQPQHF. In DNA, the CDR3 is TGTGCCAGCAGTTACGACAGATACAATCAGCCCCAGCATTTT.

The J gene is TRBJ2-5, the V gene TRBV6-5; 12 bases match TRBD2. Germline V gene sequence: CDR1 MNHEY, CDR2 SVGAGI. The trim removed 5 bases at V and 4 bases at J, leaving 5 bases unmatched. CDR3 length: 15 amino acids. The CDR3 region is CASSRLAGDGETQYF. CDR3 coding DNA: TGTGCCAGCAGTCGACTAGCGGGAGATGGAGAGACCCAGTACTTC.

V is TRBV5-1 and J is TRBJ2-2; D is possibly TRBD1 (6 bases). Germline V CDR1 and CDR2: SGHRS, YFSETQ. V shed 2 bases and J shed 2 bases, with 13 bases lying between them. The CDR3 runs 16 residues. The CDR3 DNA sequence: TGCGCCAGCAGCTTCGGAGACAGGAGTAACACCGGGGAGCTGTTTTTT. It specifies CASSFGDRSNTGELFF.

This clone was recorded a few times. This chain uses TRBV5-4 with TRBJ2-7, with TRBD2 matching 8 bases. CDR1 SGHNT and CDR2 YYREEE come from the germline V gene (reference sequence). The CDR3 runs 15 residues. V gave up 1 base and J gave up 6 bases; unmatched junction bases: 9. CDR3 sequence (DNA): TGTGCCAGCAGCTTGTACGGCGGGAGGTCCGTCGAGCAGTACTTC. Translated, it gives CASSLYGGRSVEQYF. The full variable domain, rest sourced from reference TRBV5-4 and TRBJ2-7, is ETGVTQSPTHLIKTRGQQVTLRCSSQSGHNTVSWYQQALGQGPQFIFQYYREEENGRGNFPPRFSGLQFPNYSSELNVNALELDDSALYLCASSLYGGRSVEQYFGPGTRLTVT.

To note about this clone: Other DNA sequences of this sample code for an identical CDR3. The genes are TRBV27 and TRBJ2-1, with TRBD2 matching over 7 bases. V was clipped by 5 bases and J by 5 bases; unmatched bases: 6. The length of the CDR3 is 14 residues. Germline V gives CDR1 MNHEY, CDR2 SMNVEV (reference sequence). The CDR3 sequence is CASSERGPNNEQFF. The CDR3 nucleotides read TGTGCCAGCAGTGAGCGGGGCCCCAACAATGAGCAGTTCTTC.

The rearrangement links TRBV24-1 to TRBJ1-5, with TRBD1 identical over 7 bases. This CDR3 region has 15 residues. Trimming removed 5 bases from V and 2 bases from J; junction bases left unmatched: 5. The germline V gene has CDR1 KGHDR and CDR2 SFDVKD. DNA for the CDR3: TGTGCCACCAGTGCCCGAACAGGGGGCAATCAGCCCCAGCATTTT. Its protein is CATSARTGGNQPQHF.

This chain joins TRBV29-1 and TRBJ2-7; D unclear. V was clipped by 3 bases and J by 0 bases, with 6 bases between them. This CDR3 has 12 amino acids. Germline CDR1 SQVTM, CDR2 ANQGSEA. The chain's CDR3 is CSVDAGSYEQYF. CDR3 bases: TGCAGCGTTGATGCCGGCTCCTACGAGCAGTACTTC.

The chain employs TRBV9 and TRBJ1-2; tentative D call: TRBD1 (5 bases). Trimming removed 0 bases from V and 2 bases from J, with 14 bases in between. The length of the CDR3 is 16 residues. Germline values: CDR1 SGDLS, CDR2 YYNGEE. CDR3 loop: CASSVDPGKINYGYTF. CDR3 nucleotides: TGTGCCAGCAGCGTAGACCCAGGGAAGATAAACTATGGCTACACCTTC.

This clone showed up just a few times. The genes are TRBV19 and TRBJ2-1; 13 bases are a match to TRBD2. CDR1 and CDR2 from the germline V gene are LNHDA and SQIVND (reference sequence). The CDR3 is 19 residues long. The junction had 8 bases not matched to a gene; V was cut back by 3 bases and J by 0 bases. In nucleotides, the CDR3 is TGTGCCAGTAGTATCCAGGGACTAGCGGGACCGAGCTCCTACAATGAGCAGTTCTTC. Translation gives CASSIQGLAGPSSYNEQFF. The complete variable domain, with remaining parts taken from reference TRBV19 and TRBJ2-1, reads DGGITQSPKYLFRKEGQNVTLSCEQNLNHDAMYWYRQDPGQGLRLIYYSQIVNDFQKGDIAEGYSVSREKKESFPLTVTSAQKNPTAFYLCASSIQGLAGPSSYNEQFFGPGTRLTVL.